This T cell receptor beta chain was recorded in a study of T cells after yellow fever vaccination. There are many counts of this clonotype. MiXCR, applied by TCRdb to the 5' RACE reads, yields one record per CDR3 protein. The sample shows nearly 300,000 distinct CDR3 sequences, 8.7% of them seen only once. CDR1 and CDR2 (germline): SGHDN, FVKESK. This CDR3 spans 12 amino acids. Trimming stripped 10 bases from V and 8 bases from J, with 16 bases between. This TCR was recovered from a man between 18 and 35 years old who received the YFV17D yellow fever vaccine. Sequenced material: CD4+ T cells sorted from PBMCs, taken 5 days after the yellow fever booster vaccination. The chain carries TRBV14 and TRBJ2-3; either TRBD1 or TRBD2 may supply D (5 bases each). The DNA of the CDR3 is TGTGCCACCGCCATAGGGGCGGGTACGCAGTATTTT. Translating gives CATAIGAGTQYF.